Following are 10 T cell receptor beta chains from one sample sequenced in a study of shared clonotypes between healthy human individuals. Generated by immunoSEQ multiplex PCR, the TCRdb table keeps only in-frame clones and is missing some. The data hold 2,500,000 or so clones, with about nine tenths observed a single time. The sequencing sample was made of naive CD4+ T cells from PBMCs. The subset here: CD45RA+ positively selected. The source of these receptors is a young man in good health. Some clones in this sample may be carry-over from other donors' samples.

This clone was recorded only once. The V gene is TRBV5-1, the J gene TRBJ2-5; no definite D call. The CDR3 has 14 amino acids. Trimming shortened V by 2 bases and J by 1 base, and 9 bases separated the two germline ends. Germline CDR1 and CDR2: SGHRS and YFSETQ. CDR3 coding DNA: TGCGCCAGCAGCTTAACAGCGACCCAAGAGACCCAGTACTTC. Its protein product is CASSLTATQETQYF.

The chain is built from TRBV28 and TRBJ2-7; 9 bases fit TRBD2. Germline loops: CDR1 MDHEN, CDR2 SYDVKM. The ends lost 5 bases at V and 4 bases at J; junction bases unmatched: 6. This CDR3 has 14 residues. In DNA, the CDR3 is TGTGCCAGCAGTACTTATAGCGGGGGTTACGAGCAGTACTTC. Protein sequence: CASSTYSGGYEQYF.

The rearrangement uses TRBV28 and TRBJ2-1; 7 bases match TRBD2. V dropped 5 bases and J dropped 0; count of bases not matched to a gene: 7. The germline CDR1 and CDR2 sequences are MDHEN and SYDVKM. The CDR3 consists of 16 residues. CDR3 sequence: CASSARSSGSYNEQFF. In DNA form, the CDR3 reads TGTGCCAGCAGTGCCAGATCTAGCGGCTCCTACAATGAGCAGTTCTTC.

The table lists this clone with a few counts. This rearrangement joins TRBV7-9 to TRBJ1-1; tentatively, D is TRBD1 (5 bases). The V and J ends lost 1 base and 4 bases respectively, with 7 bases between them. Germline V gene sequence: CDR1 SEHNR, CDR2 FQNEAQ (reference sequence). The CDR3 runs 13 residues. This chain's CDR3 is CASSLVRGTEAFF. The CDR3 DNA reads TGTGCCAGCAGCTTAGTGAGGGGCACTGAAGCTTTCTTT.

The count of this clone is one. The genes are TRBV11-1 and TRBJ2-2; D not resolved. This CDR3 has 16 amino acids. V was cut by 5 bases and J by 1 base, with 14 bases left in between. Germline CDR1 reads SGHAT; CDR2 reads FQDESV (reference sequence). In DNA, the CDR3 is TGTGCCAGCAGCGACCGGTGGACGGTGAACACCGGGGAGCTGTTTTTT. Protein: CASSDRWTVNTGELFF.

The rearrangement uses TRBV5-1 and TRBJ2-7, with D possibly being TRBD1 (6 bases). Germline V lookup: CDR1 SGHRS, CDR2 YFSETQ. V dropped 3 bases and J dropped 2 bases, with 12 bases sitting between them. CDR3 length: 14 residues. CDR3 residues: CASSSDSSTYEQYF. CDR3 nucleotides: TGCGCCAGCAGCTCGGACAGTTCGACCTACGAGCAGTACTTC.

The rearrangement joins TRBV15 to TRBJ2-7, with 8 bases that match TRBD1. J lost 5 bases, V lost 2 bases, and 8 bases had no gene match. Germline V gives CDR1 LNHNV, CDR2 YYDKDF (reference sequence). This CDR3 region has 15 residues. Here the CDR3 reads CATSRQQGVGDEQYF. As DNA, the CDR3 is TGTGCCACCAGCAGACAACAGGGGGTTGGAGACGAGCAGTACTTC.

The genes are TRBV29-1 and TRBJ1-5; possibly TRBD1 for D (5 bases). This CDR3 spans 14 amino acids. Germline assignment: CDR1 SQVTM and CDR2 ANQGSEA. Between the trimmed V and J ends, which lost 5 bases and 1 base, there was a span of 12 bases. CDR3 DNA: TGCAGCGTTCGGGGGTTAGGGAGCAATCAGCCCCAGCATTTT. As protein: CSVRGLGSNQPQHF. Looking up the rest from reference TRBV29-1 and TRBJ1-5 gives the full variable domain: SAVISQKPSRDICQRGTSLTIQCQVDSQVTMMFWYRQQPGQSLTLIATANQGSEATYESGFVIDKFPISRPNLTFSTLTVSNMSPEDSSIYLCSVRGLGSNQPQHFGDGTRLSIL.

The chain has TRBV18 and TRBJ2-1, with 7 positions matching TRBD2. Germline V gene sequence: CDR1 KGHSH, CDR2 LQKENI. The CDR3 sequence is 18 residues long. Trimming at V came to 1 base and at J to 6 bases, leaving 15 bases not matched to a gene. The CDR3 nucleotides are TGTGCCAGCTCACCACAACCTTTGACTAGCCGTCGGGCCAATGAGCAGTTCTTC. It encodes CASSPQPLTSRRANEQFF.

The rearrangement joins TRBV27 to TRBJ2-3; tentative D call: TRBD2 (6 bases). The CDR3 contains 17 residues. Germline CDR1 reads MNHEY; CDR2 reads SMNVEV (reference sequence). The V and J ends lost 5 bases and 5 bases respectively, with 23 bases between them. Here the CDR3 DNA reads TGTGCCAGCAGTCCCCCTTGGGGAGGAGTAGGTGGAGATACGCAGTATTTT. This codes for CASSPPWGGVGGDTQYF.